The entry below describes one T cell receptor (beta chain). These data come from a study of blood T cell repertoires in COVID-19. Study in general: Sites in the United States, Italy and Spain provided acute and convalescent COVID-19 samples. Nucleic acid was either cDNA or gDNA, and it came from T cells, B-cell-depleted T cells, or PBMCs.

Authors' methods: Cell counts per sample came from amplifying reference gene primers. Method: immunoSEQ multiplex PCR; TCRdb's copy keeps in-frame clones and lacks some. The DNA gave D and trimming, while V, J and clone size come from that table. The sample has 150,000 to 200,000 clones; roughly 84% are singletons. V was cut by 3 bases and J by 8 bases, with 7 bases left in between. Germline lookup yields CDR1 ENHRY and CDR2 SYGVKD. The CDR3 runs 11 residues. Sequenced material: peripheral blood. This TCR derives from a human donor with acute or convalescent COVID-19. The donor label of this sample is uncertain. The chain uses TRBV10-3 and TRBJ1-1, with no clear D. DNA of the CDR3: TGTGCCATCAGTGATGGAGGCGAAGCTTTCTTT. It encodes CAISDGGEAFF.